These T cell receptor beta chains were read from a single sample in a study of shared clonotypes between healthy human individuals. The data were produced by immunoSEQ multiplex PCR, yet TCRdb's version contains in-frame clones alone and is incomplete. The sample records approximately 980,000 clones, approximately 76% being singletons. Source material: memory CD4+ T cells sorted from blood. The receptor set was obtained from a man aged 18-30 years in good health. The CDR3 runs from the conserved cysteine through the conserved F or W.

v_call	cdr3_aa
TRBV7-2	CASSPGTSVTSPLHF
TRBV18	CASSPPGVNEQYF
TRBV18	CASSPTWGTEAFF
TRBV7-2	CASSSGGNQPQHF
TRBV5-1	CASSLGGFSGNTIYF
TRBV28	CASSLSLTGSNQPQHF
TRBV6-1	CASTQYNEQFF
TRBV2	CASEQGSNTGELFF
TRBV4-3	CASSQEQGGNEKLFF
TRBV28	CASSYNEQFF
TRBV13	CASSSTGLGYGYTF
TRBV6-5	CASRLLVGGDSPLHF
TRBV5-4	CASSLDRGAQPQHF
TRBV2	CASSETPSSYNEQFF
TRBV7-9	CASSPGTPWETQYF
TRBV12-5	CASGQNFIRSREQYF
TRBV5-1	CASSLGGSNNSPLHF
TRBV9	CASSAPTGGEGYTF
TRBV5-1	CASSPDGGSSGANVLTF
TRBV6-6	CASSPDLTVGQHF
TRBV5-4	CASSSIGTFGYGYTF
TRBV7-3	CASSSTVTGGAGTQYF
TRBV19	CASSSDGTLYNEQFF
TRBV9	CASSGGQAMSYEQYF
TRBV15	CATSSPSTVLKQYF
TRBV30	CAWSVVQINTGELFF